This entry lists 20 T cell receptor beta chains sequenced from one sample in a study of T cell responses to AZD1222 COVID-19 vaccine (dated by TCRdb to the early 2020s). What this sample's time point label stands for: baseline before first vaccination. Library preparation was by the immunoSEQ multiplex PCR assay. In TCRdb, the immuneACCESS table is reduced to in-frame sequences with V and J assigned. These tables do not hold every clone; where another copy was compared, an unresolved V gene accounts for under half, and the others remain unexplained. This sample has approximately 120,000 clones in its table, and about 89% of those were observed once. The ten largest account for more than 9% of the sample. The sample consisted of peripheral blood, taken on day 0 of AZD1222 vaccination. The origin of the receptors is an adult in good health.

CDR3 loop: CASGPGQGAGGYTF. The DNA for the CDR3 is TGTGCTAGTGGACCGGGACAGGGGGCGGGCGGCTACACCTTC. The V call is TRBV12-5, the J call TRBJ1-2; 12 positions match TRBD1. Germline CDR1 is LGHNT and CDR2 is FRNRAP. V was clipped by 6 bases and J by 8 bases; unmatched bases: 7. The CDR3 spans 14 residues. Drawing the rest from reference TRBV12-5 and TRBJ1-2, the complete variable domain is DARVTQTPRHKVTEMGQEVTMRCQPILGHNTVFWYRQTMMQGLELLAYFRNRAPLDDSGMPKDRFSAEMPDATLATLKIQPSEPRDSAVYFCASGPGQGAGGYTFGSGTRLTVV.

J is TRBJ2-3 and V is TRBV29-1; D unresolved. This CDR3 spans 12 amino acids. Trimming removed 4 bases from V and 7 bases from J, with 12 bases in between. The germline gives CDR1 SQVTM, CDR2 ANQGSEA. The CDR3 coding sequence is TGCAGCGTTGTCCCCAACCTAAATACGCAGTATTTT. It encodes CSVVPNLNTQYF.

The V call is TRBV7-9, the J call TRBJ1-2, with a weak D call TRBD1 (6 bases). Germline CDR1 SEHNR, CDR2 FQNEAQ (reference sequence). Trimming left V 7 bases short and J 5 bases short, with 14 bases between. The CDR3 is 13 residues long. The CDR3 here is CASNDRTSYGYTF. CDR3 bases: TGTGCCAGCAACGACAGGACCTCGTATGGCTACACCTTC.

The chain joins TRBV6-6 to TRBJ1-1, with D perhaps matching TRBD1 (5 bases). Trimming cost V 0 bases and J 11 bases, with 10 bases left between them. The CDR3 has 12 residues. Germline CDR1 MNHNY, CDR2 SVGAGI (reference sequence). CDR3 coding DNA: TGTGCCAGCAGTTACTCAAGGGGATGGGCTTTCTTT. It specifies CASSYSRGWAFF.

This chain links TRBV18 with TRBJ2-5; D remains ambiguous. The germline V and J ends were trimmed by 0 bases and 5 bases, with 4 bases remaining between them. Germline V gene lookup returns CDR1 KGHSH and CDR2 LQKENI. The CDR3 sequence is 12 residues long. The CDR3 here is CASSPPYETQYF. CDR3 nucleotide sequence: TGTGCCAGCTCACCACCGTACGAGACCCAGTACTTC.

This sequence joins TRBV13 and TRBJ2-5; D is perhaps TRBD1 (6 bases). Trimming removed 4 bases from V and 2 bases from J, with 11 bases in between. The CDR3 has 14 residues. Germline CDR1 is PRHDT and CDR2 is FYEKMQ (reference sequence). For the CDR3, the DNA is TGTGCCAGCAGCTATGGAACAGGGCAAGAGACCCAGTACTTC. As protein: CASSYGTGQETQYF.

This rearrangement joins TRBV7-2 to TRBJ2-2; no definite D call. In germline, CDR1 is SGHTA, CDR2 FQGNSA. CDR3 size: 12 residues. V lost 3 bases, J lost 3 bases, and 2 bases lay in between. The CDR3 protein is CASSFYTGELFF. The CDR3 coding sequence is TGTGCCAGCAGCTTCTACACCGGGGAGCTGTTTTTT.

The chain links TRBV28 to TRBJ1-4; 9 nucleotides align to TRBD1. Trimming at V came to 10 bases and at J to 6 bases, leaving 9 bases not matched to a gene. Germline lookup yields CDR1 MDHEN and CDR2 SYDVKM. The CDR3 extends over 14 amino acids. The CDR3 region is CATKRGDRDEKLFF. DNA for the CDR3: TGTGCCACCAAAAGGGGGGACAGGGATGAAAAACTGTTTTTT.

V gene TRBV30 combines with J gene TRBJ2-2; a possible D gene is TRBD1 (6 bases). Per the germline V gene, CDR1 is GTSNPN and CDR2 is SVGIG (reference sequence). The CDR3 runs to 15 residues. Trimming took 2 bases from V and 6 from J, leaving 16 bases between them. The CDR3 protein is CAWSPRRGSAGELFF. The CDR3 coding sequence is TGTGCCTGGAGTCCGCGCAGGGGTTCGGCCGGGGAGCTGTTTTTT.

This clone was detected a few times. The CDR3: CASSSPGQGTYEQYF. CDR3 coding DNA: TGTGCCAGTAGCAGTCCGGGACAGGGGACCTACGAGCAGTACTTC. This rearrangement joins TRBV3-1 (or the pseudogene TRBV3-2) to TRBJ2-7; 10 bases line up with TRBD1. V was pared by 9 bases and J by 2 bases, with 10 bases of the junction left unmatched. Germline CDR1 and CDR2: LGHDT and YNNKEL (reference sequence). This CDR3 is 15 amino acids long.

CDR3 nucleotide sequence: TGTGCCAGCAGCTTAACCGGGGTCTTGGAGCAGTACTTC. It translates to CASSLTGVLEQYF. V gene TRBV7-2 combines with J gene TRBJ2-7; D is possibly TRBD2 (5 bases). Trimming shortened V by 2 bases and J by 7 bases, and 12 bases separated the two germline ends. The CDR3 sequence is 13 residues long. Germline V gene data show CDR1 as SGHTA and CDR2 as FQGNSA.

This chain uses TRBV19 with TRBJ2-1; D is perhaps TRBD1 or TRBD2 (7 bases each). V lost 4 bases and J 6 bases, leaving 34 bases between the germline ends. Germline V gene sequence: CDR1 LNHDA, CDR2 SQIVND (reference sequence). There are 21 residues in the CDR3. The CDR3 here is CASSKGPGRGRRTGEGNEQFF. The CDR3 nucleotides are TGTGCCAGTAGTAAGGGCCCGGGGAGGGGGCGTCGTACGGGAGAGGGCAATGAGCAGTTCTTC. The full variable domain, its missing parts supplied by reference TRBV19 and TRBJ2-1, is DGGITQSPKYLFRKEGQNVTLSCEQNLNHDAMYWYRQDPGQGLRLIYYSQIVNDFQKGDIAEGYSVSREKKESFPLTVTSAQKNPTAFYLCASSKGPGRGRRTGEGNEQFFGPGTRLTVL.

The chain joins TRBV2 to TRBJ1-5; possibly TRBD1 for D (6 bases). Trimming took off 5 bases at V and 3 bases at J, with 14 bases between the two ends. Germline loops: CDR1 SNHLY, CDR2 FYNNEI. There are 15 residues in the CDR3. The CDR3 sequence: CASSSFRDTNQPQHF. The CDR3 DNA sequence: TGTGCCAGCAGTTCTTTCCGGGACACCAATCAGCCCCAGCATTTT. Looking up the rest from reference TRBV2 and TRBJ1-5 gives the full variable domain: EPEVTQTPSHQVTQMGQEVILRCVPISNHLYFYWYRQILGQKVEFLVSFYNNEISEKSEIFDDQFSVERPDGSNFTLKIRSTKLEDSAMYFCASSSFRDTNQPQHFGDGTRLSIL.

The V and J genes are TRBV21-1 and TRBJ1-6; the table's D call of TRBD1 was not tested on the DNA. TRBV21-1 is designated a pseudogene. This CDR3 region has 17 residues. The CDR3 sequence: CASNNRGRSSYNSPLHF. DNA of the CDR3: TGTGCCAGCAACAACAGGGGGAGGAGCTCCTATAATTCACCCCTCCACTTT.

J is TRBJ2-2 and V is TRBV19, with TRBD2 identical over 11 bases. Germline assignment: CDR1 LNHDA and CDR2 SQIVND (reference sequence). This CDR3 is built from 16 residues. The junction had 5 bases not matched to a gene; V was cut back by 6 bases and J by 2 bases. The CDR3 DNA reads TGTGCCAGTAGCCCCGGGACTAGCGGAAACACCGGGGAGCTGTTTTTT. Protein: CASSPGTSGNTGELFF. The variable domain in full, completed from reference TRBV19 and TRBJ2-2, reads DGGITQSPKYLFRKEGQNVTLSCEQNLNHDAMYWYRQDPGQGLRLIYYSQIVNDFQKGDIAEGYSVSREKKESFPLTVTSAQKNPTAFYLCASSPGTSGNTGELFFGEGSRLTVL.

The J gene is TRBJ2-2, the V gene TRBV7-3; D may be TRBD2 (6 bases). Trimming took 5 bases from V and 6 from J, leaving 13 bases between them. CDR1 SGHTA and CDR2 FQGTGA come from the germline V gene. The CDR3 has 14 residues. The CDR3 coding sequence is TGTGCCAGCAGCCGGGACGGGAGCGCCGGGGAGCTGTTTTTT. It specifies CASSRDGSAGELFF. The full variable domain, rest sourced from reference TRBV7-3 and TRBJ2-2, is GAGVSQTPSNKVTEKGKYVELRCDPISGHTALYWYRQSLGQGPEFLIYFQGTGAADDSGLPNDRFFAVRPEGSVSTLKIQRTERGDSAVYLCASSRDGSAGELFFGEGSRLTVL.

The rearrangement uses TRBV7-9 and TRBJ2-7; 8 bases line up with TRBD1. The length of the CDR3 is 18 residues. J lost 0 bases, V lost 5 bases, and 15 bases had no gene match. Germline CDR1 reads SEHNR; CDR2 reads FQNEAQ (reference sequence). The CDR3 DNA is TGTGCCAGCAGCCCACACTGGGGAACCGGGACAGGCTCCTACGAGCAGTACTTC. It codes for CASSPHWGTGTGSYEQYF. The entire variable domain, with the rest obtained from reference TRBV7-9 and TRBJ2-7, is as follows: DTGVSQNPRHKITKRGQNVTFRCDPISEHNRLYWYRQTLGQGPEFLTYFQNEAQLEKSRLLSDRFSAERPKGSFSTLEIQRTEQGDSAMYLCASSPHWGTGTGSYEQYFGPGTRLTVT.

This clone came up a few times. The chain employs TRBV7-2 and TRBJ2-5, with 7 nucleotides matching TRBD1. CDR3 size: 14 residues. The V segment lost 3 bases and the J segment 3 bases; nucleotides outside the gene matches: 4. From germline, CDR1 is SGHTA and CDR2 FQGNSA. The CDR3 nucleotides read TGTGCCAGCAGCTTTAACAGGGGAAAAGAGACCCAGTACTTC. This translates into CASSFNRGKETQYF.

J is TRBJ2-7 and V is TRBV30; 8 positions agree with TRBD1. This CDR3 is built from 14 residues. V dropped 0 bases and J dropped 2; count of bases not matched to a gene: 3. In germline, CDR1 is GTSNPN, CDR2 SVGIG (reference sequence). Here the CDR3 reads CAWSVTGGTYEQYF. In DNA, the CDR3 is TGTGCCTGGAGTGTAACAGGGGGGACCTACGAGCAGTACTTC.

This rearrangement joins TRBV5-1 to TRBJ1-1; maybe TRBD1 (5 bases). The CDR3 consists of 14 residues. The V and J ends lost 5 bases and 7 bases respectively, with 18 bases between them. Per the germline V gene, CDR1 is SGHRS and CDR2 is YFSETQ. DNA for the CDR3: TGCGCCAGCAGACATCTCCTTCAGGGATATGAAGCTTTCTTT. Protein product: CASRHLLQGYEAFF.